Presented here are 27 T cell receptor beta chains from one specimen sequenced in a study of cytomegalovirus exposure and HLA in healthy donors. PCR amplification relied on 60 Vbeta primers (plus 13 Jbeta primers). Clones were read by immunoSEQ multiplex PCR, and TCRdb kept only the in-frame ones, dropping some. The table shows about 160,000 clones, with over 65% occurring only once. The sequencing input was PBMCs. Every receptor here comes from a man aged 18 to 29 in good health and CMV-seropositive.

V and J are TRBV7-9 and TRBJ1-2; 7 bases map to TRBD1. The CDR3 loop spans 14 amino acids. The germline CDR1 and CDR2 sequences are SEHNR and FQNEAQ (reference sequence). V trimming: 2 bases; J trimming: 7 bases; junction bases outside the gene matches: 7. The CDR3 region has the DNA TGTGCCAGCAGCTTAATAGAGGGGGCGAGTGGCTACACCTTC. Translating it yields CASSLIEGASGYTF.

This chain joins TRBV7-6 and TRBJ2-1, with 8 positions matching TRBD1. V dropped 5 bases and J dropped 0; count of bases not matched to a gene: 6. From germline, CDR1 is SGHVS and CDR2 FNYEAQ. The CDR3 covers 16 residues. The CDR3, as DNA: TGTGCCAGCAGCCATCCGGGACAGGTCTCCTACAATGAGCAGTTCTTC. This gives the protein CASSHPGQVSYNEQFF.

The CDR3 sequence is CASSQLPGEQFF. CDR3 nucleotide sequence: TGCGCCAGCAGTCAATTGCCCGGTGAGCAGTTCTTC. The chain recombines TRBV23-1 with TRBJ2-1; D is unresolved. TRBV23-1 is reported as an ORF; its role is uncertain. The CDR3 runs 12 residues. V lost 1 base to trimming and J lost 9 bases, with 7 bases between them.

V and J are TRBV28 and TRBJ2-5, with D perhaps TRBD1 (5 bases). The CDR3 contains 13 residues. CDR1 MDHEN and CDR2 SYDVKM come from the germline V gene. The V and J ends lost 7 bases and 5 bases respectively, with 14 bases between them. In DNA, the CDR3 is TGTGCCAGCACTCAAAGGGGAATGGAGACCCAGTACTTC. Its protein is CASTQRGMETQYF.

The rearrangement links TRBV28 to TRBJ1-3; the match to TRBD1 covers 9 bases. The CDR3 contains 15 residues. V shed 6 bases and J 1 base; nucleotides not matched to a gene: 4. CDR1 is MDHEN and CDR2 is SYDVKM in the germline V gene. The CDR3 DNA is TGTGCCAGCAGGTCCGGGACAGGGTCTGGAAACACCATATATTTT. Its protein product is CASRSGTGSGNTIYF.

V is TRBV2 and J is TRBJ2-1; 12 bases map to TRBD2. J was trimmed by 1 base and V by 4 bases; bases with no gene match: 2. This CDR3 has 16 residues. Germline V gene lookup returns CDR1 SNHLY and CDR2 FYNNEI. Here the CDR3 reads CASSAGLAGSYNEQFF. The CDR3 DNA follows: TGTGCCAGCAGTGCGGGACTAGCGGGTTCCTACAATGAGCAGTTCTTC.

The chain employs TRBV5-4 and TRBJ1-2; 8 nucleotides agree with TRBD1. The ends lost 5 bases at V and 1 base at J; junction bases unmatched: 4. Germline-derived CDR1 and CDR2 are SGHNT and YYREEE (reference sequence). The CDR3 extends over 14 amino acids. The CDR3 sequence: CASRKQGVNYGYTF. Written as DNA, the CDR3 is TGTGCCAGCAGAAAACAGGGGGTTAACTATGGCTACACCTTC.

The chain uses TRBV6-5 and TRBJ1-2; TRBD1 agrees at 9 bases. This CDR3 region has 15 residues. V lost 7 bases to trimming and J lost 8 bases; unmatched junction nucleotides: 14. Germline loops: CDR1 MNHEY, CDR2 SVGAGI. CDR3 nucleotides: TGTGCCAGCAAATTAACAGGGGGCAAAGGCGGCGGCTACACCTTC. Amino acid sequence: CASKLTGGKGGGYTF.

This clone was seen a few times. The CDR3 protein is CASIAGYGQPQHF. The CDR3, as DNA: TGTGCCAGCATAGCAGGGTACGGTCAGCCCCAGCATTTT. V and J are TRBV6-1 and TRBJ1-5; D might be TRBD1 (5 bases). Deletions cut 7 bases from V and 6 bases from J, with 13 bases between. The CDR3 contains 13 residues. Germline CDR1 reads MNHNS; CDR2 reads SASEGT.

The J gene is TRBJ2-7, the V gene TRBV28, with TRBD2 as a possible D gene (5 bases). Germline V gene sequence: CDR1 MDHEN, CDR2 SYDVKM. This CDR3 is built from 14 residues. V dropped 4 bases and J dropped 3 bases, with 13 bases sitting between them. The CDR3 DNA reads TGTGCCAGCAGTTCAAGTGGAGGCCTCTACGAGCAGTACGTC. Its protein is CASSSSGGLYEQYV.

The J gene is TRBJ1-5, the V gene TRBV30; no clear D. The CDR3 consists of 13 residues. The V gene lost 3 bases and the J gene lost 7 bases, with 13 bases spanning the gap. Germline lookup yields CDR1 GTSNPN and CDR2 SVGIG (reference sequence). The CDR3 spells CAWRTKGSQPQHF. CDR3 DNA: TGTGCCTGGAGGACTAAAGGGAGCCAGCCCCAGCATTTT.

The chain is built from TRBV27 and TRBJ2-1; D unclear. Germline V CDR1 and CDR2: MNHEY, SMNVEV (reference sequence). V lost 6 bases to trimming and J lost 6 bases, with 6 bases between them. The CDR3 covers 11 residues. This CDR3 reads CASSNTNEQFF. The CDR3 DNA sequence: TGTGCCAGCAGCAACACCAATGAGCAGTTCTTC.

The chain links TRBV2 to TRBJ2-2; TRBD1 matches 7 bases. V dropped 7 bases and J dropped 3; count of bases not matched to a gene: 8. This CDR3 has 15 amino acids. The germline CDR1 and CDR2 sequences are SNHLY and FYNNEI. In DNA, the CDR3 is TGTGCCAGCACTCCCGAGGGGGCGGACACCGGGGAGCTGTTTTTT. It specifies CASTPEGADTGELFF. The variable domain in full, with the rest retrieved from reference TRBV2 and TRBJ2-2, is EPEVTQTPSHQVTQMGQEVILRCVPISNHLYFYWYRQILGQKVEFLVSFYNNEISEKSEIFDDQFSVERPDGSNFTLKIRSTKLEDSAMYFCASTPEGADTGELFFGEGSRLTVL.

This clone has more than one count but fewer than ten. The chain employs TRBV7-8 and TRBJ2-6; TRBD1 is a possible D gene (6 bases). The CDR3 loop spans 15 amino acids. Trimming removed 6 bases from V and 2 bases from J, with 11 bases in between. The germline gives CDR1 SGHVS, CDR2 FQNEAQ. CDR3 bases: TGTGCCAGCAGGGGAAGGGGGACTGGGGCCAACGTCCTGACTTTC. It specifies CASRGRGTGANVLTF.

The V and J genes are TRBV5-4 and TRBJ2-5, with 7 bases lining up with TRBD2. The V gene's germline CDR1 is SGHNT and CDR2 YYREEE (reference sequence). The CDR3 contains 15 residues. Trimming removed 4 bases from V and 5 bases from J; junction bases left unmatched: 11. The CDR3 region has the DNA TGTGCCAGCAGCCCGGTGGAGGTGGGAGGGGAGACCCAGTACTTC. Translation gives CASSPVEVGGETQYF.

This chain uses TRBV4-1 with TRBJ2-4; D perhaps matches TRBD1 (5 bases). The V end was cut by 0 bases, the J end by 0 bases, with 12 bases between. The germline V gene encodes CDR1 MGHRA and CDR2 YSYEKL. The CDR3 has 17 residues. CDR3 sequence (DNA): TGCGCCAGCAGCCAAGATCGGGCAGGGCTAGCCAAAAACATTCAGTACTTC. It codes for CASSQDRAGLAKNIQYF.

The rearrangement joins TRBV7-9 to TRBJ1-1, with D possibly being TRBD1 (5 bases). The ends were cut back, 5 bases at V and 11 bases at J, with 15 bases in the middle. The CDR3 is made up of 12 amino acids. Germline CDR1 is SEHNR and CDR2 is FQNEAQ (reference sequence). The CDR3 DNA sequence: TGTGCCAGCAGCCCGGGGGTGGCGGGGGCTTTCTTT. Residues: CASSPGVAGAFF. Using reference TRBV7-9 and TRBJ1-1 for the parts outside the CDR3, the full variable domain is DTGVSQNPRHKITKRGQNVTFRCDPISEHNRLYWYRQTLGQGPEFLTYFQNEAQLEKSRLLSDRFSAERPKGSFSTLEIQRTEQGDSAMYLCASSPGVAGAFFGQGTRLTVV.

The rearrangement joins TRBV11-2 to TRBJ1-1, with 9 bases lining up with TRBD1. CDR3 length: 15 residues. From germline, CDR1 is SGHAT and CDR2 FQNNGV. J was trimmed by 1 base and V by 5 bases; bases with no gene match: 5. The CDR3 spells CASSLLQGANTEAFF. The DNA for the CDR3 is TGTGCCAGCAGCCTTTTACAGGGGGCGAACACTGAAGCTTTCTTT.

This clone has more than one count but fewer than ten. The gene calls are TRBV5-6 and TRBJ2-5; D gene unclear. CDR1 SGHDT and CDR2 YYEEEE come from the germline V gene. This CDR3 is built from 13 residues. V was cut by 0 bases and J by 3 bases, with 6 bases left in between. The DNA of the CDR3 is TGTGCCAGCAGCTTGGTTTCAGAAGAGACCCAGTACTTC. The encoded protein is CASSLVSEETQYF.

The chain uses TRBV2 and TRBJ2-5, with a tentative D call TRBD1 (5 bases). Trimming cost V 5 bases and J 5 bases, with 12 bases left between them. The V gene's germline CDR1 is SNHLY and CDR2 FYNNEI. The CDR3 consists of 13 residues. The CDR3 bases are TGTGCCAGCAGTAGCCGGACAAGGGAGACCCAGTACTTC. It codes for CASSSRTRETQYF.

V gene TRBV5-1 combines with J gene TRBJ2-3; D is perhaps TRBD1 (6 bases). Looked up from germline, CDR1 is SGHRS and CDR2 is YFSETQ. The V end was cut by 0 bases, the J end by 2 bases, with 13 bases between. The CDR3 runs to 16 residues. The CDR3 DNA follows: TGCGCCAGCAGCTTGGCAGGGGCCCAAATCACAGATACGCAGTATTTT. It yields the protein CASSLAGAQITDTQYF. The full variable domain, with the rest looked up from reference TRBV5-1 and TRBJ2-3, is KAGVTQTPRYLIKTRGQQVTLSCSPISGHRSVSWYQQTPGQGLQFLFEYFSETQRNKGNFPGRFSGRQFSNSRSEMNVSTLELGDSALYLCASSLAGAQITDTQYFGPGTRLTVL.

The rearrangement links TRBV19 to TRBJ1-6, with TRBD1 matching 9 bases. Looked up from germline, CDR1 is LNHDA and CDR2 is SQIVND (reference sequence). The CDR3 loop spans 18 amino acids. The V and J ends lost 5 bases and 5 bases, in that order; junction bases with no gene match: 13. CDR3 DNA: TGTGCCAGTAGTCAGCGCGCGCGGAGACAGGGGGATAATTCACCCCTCCACTTT. Its protein is CASSQRARRQGDNSPLHF.

This clone was counted a single time. The chain has TRBV19 and TRBJ1-1, with a possible D match to TRBD1 (5 bases). V was shortened by 3 bases and J by 5 bases, with 13 bases between the two germline ends. The CDR3 totals 14 residues. Germline lookup yields CDR1 LNHDA and CDR2 SQIVND (reference sequence). Here the CDR3 reads CASSIARAGTEAFF. The CDR3 DNA sequence: TGTGCCAGTAGTATCGCCAGGGCCGGGACTGAAGCTTTCTTT.

This chain uses TRBV9 with TRBJ2-1; 7 bases are shared with TRBD2. This CDR3 has 15 amino acids. V dropped 4 bases and J dropped 1; count of bases not matched to a gene: 5. Germline-derived CDR1 and CDR2 are SGDLS and YYNGEE. CDR3 in amino acids: CASSLWGGSYNEQFF. Written as DNA, the CDR3 is TGTGCCAGCAGCCTATGGGGGGGATCCTACAATGAGCAGTTCTTC.

The chain uses TRBV6-1 and TRBJ1-2; D call uncertain. V was cut by 5 bases and J by 4 bases, with 14 bases left in between. CDR1 and CDR2 (germline): MNHNS, SASEGT. The CDR3 loop spans 14 amino acids. CDR3: CASSTREPGYGYTF. The DNA of the CDR3 is TGTGCCAGCAGTACCCGGGAGCCCGGCTATGGCTACACCTTC.

This clone was seen only a few times. The chain joins TRBV19 to TRBJ1-5; D gene ambiguous. Germline assignment: CDR1 LNHDA and CDR2 SQIVND (reference sequence). The CDR3 runs 15 residues. The V end was cut by 5 bases, the J end by 2 bases, with 13 bases between. CDR3 region: CASSAGGNGNQPQHF. In nucleotides, the CDR3 is TGTGCCAGTAGTGCGGGAGGGAATGGCAATCAGCCCCAGCATTTT.

This clone was seen a handful of times. The chain is built from TRBV2 and TRBJ1-1; 7 nucleotides agree with TRBD1. The CDR3 runs 12 residues. Germline V gene lookup returns CDR1 SNHLY and CDR2 FYNNEI. V gave up 5 bases and J gave up 6 bases; unmatched junction bases: 3. This chain's CDR3 is CASSTGTAEAFF. The CDR3 DNA follows: TGTGCCAGCAGTACCGGGACAGCTGAAGCTTTCTTT.